One and the same sample provided the 22 T cell receptor beta chains below, sequenced in a study of beta chain features in type 1 diabetes. General observations from the study: When Type 1 diabetes patients were examined, their TCRB CDR3s proved moderately but significantly shorter in all four CD4+ subsets.

Their target antigens are unknown. Sequencing targeted expressed TCRB transcripts, as all isolated RNA had been reverse transcribed. Here immunoSEQ multiplex PCR was the method, and the copy in TCRdb shows in-frame clones only, minus some. The top ten hold less than 0.04% of the sample, which has about 660,000 clones, about 14% seen once. Source material: naive CD4+ T cells from blood. These receptor sequences come from a man between 18 and 35 years old with type 1 diabetes.

The CDR3 DNA follows: TGTGCCAGCAGCTTAGGCCTAGCGGGGGACACAGATACGCAGTATTTT. As protein: CASSLGLAGDTDTQYF. This chain uses TRBV7-2 with TRBJ2-3; 10 bases line up with TRBD2. Germline V gene sequence: CDR1 SGHTA, CDR2 FQGNSA. The trim removed 1 base at V and 2 bases at J, leaving 3 bases unmatched. The CDR3 covers 16 residues.

CDR3 nucleotides: TGCGCCAGCAGCTTGGGACAGAGCAATCAGCCCCAGCATTTT. This sequence encodes CASSLGQSNQPQHF. The J gene is TRBJ1-5, the V gene TRBV5-1, with D possibly being TRBD1 (5 bases). Germline V gene data show CDR1 as SGHRS and CDR2 as YFSETQ. Trimming stripped 0 bases from V and 1 base from J, with 5 bases between. This CDR3 is 14 amino acids long.

V gene TRBV28 combines with J gene TRBJ2-7; 11 nucleotides align to TRBD2. The germline V gene has CDR1 MDHEN and CDR2 SYDVKM. V shed 8 bases and J 2 bases; nucleotides not matched to a gene: 5. CDR3 length equals 14 residues. CDR3 sequence reads: CASGRLAGPYEQYF. Here the CDR3 DNA reads TGTGCCAGCGGAAGACTAGCGGGGCCCTACGAGCAGTACTTC. The full variable domain, its missing parts supplied by reference TRBV28 and TRBJ2-7, is DVKVTQSSRYLVKRTGEKVFLECVQDMDHENMFWYRQDPGLGLRLIYFSYDVKMKEKGDIPEGYSVSREKKERFSLILESASTNQTSMYLCASGRLAGPYEQYFGPGTRLTVT.

Here the CDR3 reads CASNDRGRSYEQYF. CDR3 coding DNA: TGCGCCAGCAATGATAGGGGCCGCTCCTACGAGCAGTACTTC. The chain carries TRBV5-1 and TRBJ2-7; weak D call: TRBD1 (5 bases). Germline V CDR1 and CDR2: SGHRS, YFSETQ. The CDR3 contains 14 residues. V lost 6 bases and J 0 bases, leaving 13 bases between the germline ends.

J is TRBJ2-7 and V is TRBV5-4; D might be TRBD2 (5 bases). Germline CDR1 is SGHNT and CDR2 is YYREEE (reference sequence). V lost 3 bases, J lost 5 bases, and 30 bases lay in between. This CDR3 is 19 amino acids long. As DNA, the CDR3 is TGTGCCAGCAGCTATGCGGGCGTACTCGTTTCGCGGGCCTCAAACGAGCAGTACTTC. This sequence encodes CASSYAGVLVSRASNEQYF.

The chain recombines TRBV5-1 with TRBJ2-5; D is perhaps TRBD1 or TRBD2 (5 bases each). Per the germline V gene, CDR1 is SGHRS and CDR2 is YFSETQ. CDR3 length: 15 residues. Between the trimmed V and J ends, which lost 4 bases and 0 bases, there was a span of 13 bases. Here the CDR3 reads CASSTGTQNQETQYF. In DNA form, the CDR3 reads TGCGCCAGCAGCACCGGGACGCAGAACCAAGAGACCCAGTACTTC.

This clone was counted a few times. The V call is TRBV6-5, the J call TRBJ2-1; 10 bases map to TRBD2. CDR3 length: 15 residues. Per the germline V gene, CDR1 is MNHEY and CDR2 is SVGAGI. The J segment lost 4 bases and the V segment lost 8 bases, leaving 8 bases of the junction unmatched. The CDR3 protein is CASSFGTSVYNEQFF. The CDR3 DNA sequence: TGTGCCAGCTCTTTCGGGACTAGCGTTTACAATGAGCAGTTCTTC.

V and J are TRBV9 and TRBJ2-1; 13 nucleotides align to TRBD2. Germline assignment: CDR1 SGDLS and CDR2 YYNGEE. The V gene end was trimmed by 3 bases and the J gene end by 12 bases; junction bases not matched to a gene: 6. The CDR3 spans 14 residues. CDR3 sequence reads: CASSGTSGSGAQFF. For the CDR3, the DNA is TGTGCCAGCAGCGGGACTAGCGGGAGTGGGGCGCAGTTCTTC.

About this clone itself: Different DNA sequences within this sample yield the same CDR3. This chain connects TRBV4-2 to TRBJ2-7, with D unclear. Deletions cut 0 bases from V and 2 bases from J, with 2 bases between. CDR1 LGHNA and CDR2 YNFKEQ come from the germline V gene. The CDR3 spans 12 residues. CDR3 DNA sequence: TGTGCCAGCAGCCAAGACACCTACGAGCAGTACTTC. Its protein is CASSQDTYEQYF.

The chain employs TRBV7-2 and TRBJ2-4, with D perhaps matching TRBD2 (5 bases). V lost 3 bases and J 0 bases, leaving 9 bases between the germline ends. The CDR3 runs to 15 residues. The germline gives CDR1 SGHTA, CDR2 FQGNSA. The CDR3 sequence: CASSFSGGAKNIQYF. Written as DNA, the CDR3 is TGTGCCAGCAGCTTTTCCGGAGGAGCCAAAAACATTCAGTACTTC.

This clone appeared a few times. The chain is built from TRBV7-9 and TRBJ2-5, with 7 nucleotides matching TRBD1. V was pared by 2 bases and J by 1 base, with 10 bases of the junction left unmatched. Germline CDR1 SEHNR, CDR2 FQNEAQ (reference sequence). The CDR3 is 17 amino acids. CDR3 DNA: TGTGCCAGCAGCTTACCTCGGGACAGAAGACTCCAAGAGACCCAGTACTTC. Its translation is CASSLPRDRRLQETQYF.

CDR3 amino acids: CSVARDRGNGYTF. The CDR3 DNA sequence: TGCAGCGTTGCCCGGGACAGGGGAAATGGCTACACCTTC. The rearrangement joins TRBV29-1 to TRBJ1-2, with 10 nucleotides matching TRBD1. CDR3 size: 13 residues. V trimming: 4 bases; J trimming: 6 bases; junction bases outside the gene matches: 5. Germline V gene sequence: CDR1 SQVTM, CDR2 ANQGSEA.

The gene calls are TRBV6-5 and TRBJ1-1; TRBD1 matches at 10 bases. CDR3 size: 15 residues. Germline V lookup: CDR1 MNHEY, CDR2 SVGAGI. With 6 bases clipped from V and 5 bases from J, the junction kept 9 bases outside the gene matches. CDR3 nucleotide sequence: TGTGCCAGCAGCCCCGACAGGGGGCTTTGGACTGAAGCTTTCTTT. Protein product: CASSPDRGLWTEAFF.

The chain is built from TRBV9 and TRBJ2-2, with D possibly being TRBD1 (6 bases). V gave up 2 bases and J gave up 2 bases, with 16 bases separating them. CDR1 SGDLS and CDR2 YYNGEE come from the germline V gene. CDR3 length: 17 amino acids. The CDR3 loop reads CASSVLDRTKNTGELFF. CDR3 DNA sequence: TGTGCCAGCAGCGTCCTTGACAGGACCAAAAACACCGGGGAGCTGTTTTTT.

This chain joins TRBV6-1 and TRBJ2-7; 12 bases agree with TRBD1. This CDR3 spans 16 amino acids. Germline-derived CDR1 and CDR2 are MNHNS and SASEGT. J lost 3 bases, V lost 0 bases, and 3 bases had no gene match. CDR3: CASSEAGTGGNYEQYF. Written as DNA, the CDR3 is TGTGCCAGCAGTGAAGCTGGGACAGGGGGCAACTACGAGCAGTACTTC.

This clone appeared a few times. The rearrangement uses TRBV6-5 and TRBJ1-2, with D possibly being TRBD1 (6 bases). The V end was cut by 6 bases, the J end by 2 bases, with 10 bases between. Per the germline V gene, CDR1 is MNHEY and CDR2 is SVGAGI. The CDR3 extends over 13 amino acids. The CDR3, as DNA: TGTGCCAGCAGCCCGGACAGCAACTATGGCTACACCTTC. This gives the protein CASSPDSNYGYTF.

The CDR3 nucleotides read TGTGCCAGTAGGGTAGGTGCTCATCCGAACACCGGGGAGCTGTTTTTT. Amino acids: CASRVGAHPNTGELFF. The genes are TRBV19 and TRBJ2-2; no firm D call. Trimming removed 6 bases from V and 0 bases from J, with 14 bases in between. CDR3 size: 16 residues. CDR1 is LNHDA, CDR2 SQIVND, per germline (reference sequence).

The chain recombines TRBV9 with TRBJ2-1, with D possibly matching TRBD2 (5 bases). V gave up 7 bases and J gave up 6 bases, with 11 bases separating them. The CDR3 runs 12 residues. The V gene's germline CDR1 is SGDLS and CDR2 YYNGEE. The CDR3 loop reads CASSRGANEQFF. CDR3 DNA sequence: TGTGCCAGCTCCCGGGGAGCCAATGAGCAGTTCTTC.

The chain combines TRBV6-1 with TRBJ2-5; D is undetermined. V was trimmed by 7 bases and J by 5 bases, leaving 17 bases between them. Germline loops: CDR1 MNHNS, CDR2 SASEGT. The CDR3 is made up of 14 amino acids. The CDR3 sequence is CASMGSLYRETQYF. CDR3 DNA: TGTGCCAGCATGGGCTCTCTTTATCGGGAGACCCAGTACTTC.

In its sample, this clone was seen a few times. The V and J genes are TRBV7-8 and TRBJ2-2, with D tentatively TRBD1 (5 bases). CDR1 and CDR2 (germline): SGHVS, FQNEAQ. CDR3 length equals 15 residues. V lost 1 base and J 4 bases, leaving 10 bases between the germline ends. The CDR3: CASSLVRTTTGELFF. The DNA of the CDR3 is TGTGCCAGCAGCTTAGTTAGGACAACCACCGGGGAGCTGTTTTTT.

A note on this clone: One junction end does not reproduce the germline sequence, and a read error may be involved. The gene calls are TRBV7-7 and TRBJ2-3; possible D gene TRBD1, 5 bases. The CDR3 is made up of 13 amino acids. Per germline, CDR1 SSHAT and CDR2 FNYEAQ (reference sequence). This chain's CDR3 is CASSEAGTDTQYF. DNA for the CDR3: TGTGCTAGCAGCGAGGCAGGGACAGATACGCAGTATTTT.

This clone was recorded a few times. This rearrangement joins TRBV5-4 to TRBJ2-3; 9 nucleotides line up with TRBD1. J was trimmed by 1 base and V by 9 bases; bases with no gene match: 12. The CDR3 is 16 residues long. CDR1 SGHNT and CDR2 YYREEE come from the germline V gene (reference sequence). This CDR3 reads CATVPGQGSRTDTQYF. CDR3 sequence (DNA): TGTGCCACCGTCCCGGGACAGGGATCCCGCACAGATACGCAGTATTTT. The entire variable domain, with the rest obtained from reference TRBV5-4 and TRBJ2-3, is as follows: ETGVTQSPTHLIKTRGQQVTLRCSSQSGHNTVSWYQQALGQGPQFIFQYYREEENGRGNFPPRFSGLQFPNYSSELNVNALELDDSALYLCATVPGQGSRTDTQYFGPGTRLTVL.